This TCR beta chain was recovered during a study of cytomegalovirus exposure and HLA in healthy donors. Germline V lookup: CDR1 MNHEY, CDR2 SMNVEV (reference sequence). J lost 4 bases, V lost 6 bases, and 3 bases had no gene match. The CDR3 length is 13 residues. Study-wide findings and caveats: Later on, a genetic analysis was performed. It linked a missense variant in DCLRE1C with V- and J-gene trimming of TCR beta. Most TCR sequences were seen very rarely across donors, but some public TCRs occurred in many.

Though nominally healthy at sampling, donors likely had unrecorded immune exposures. As for this clone: Its antigen is undetermined.

The study ran its PCR with 60 Vbeta and 13 Jbeta primers. Sequencing was performed with immunoSEQ multiplex PCR; in TCRdb, only in-frame clones are kept and a portion is missing. This table holds around 160,000 clones, about two thirds found once. The sequenced sample was PBMCs. The receptor was isolated from a woman aged 18-29 years in good health and CMV-seropositive. The rearrangement links TRBV27 to TRBJ1-2; 9 positions match TRBD1. CDR3 nucleotide sequence: TGTGCCAGCAGAGAGGGACAGGGCTATGGCTACACCTTC. This encodes CASREGQGYGYTF.